The 5 T cell receptor beta chains reported below all come from one sample, sequenced in a study of T cell clones after liver transplantation. TCRdb keeps only in-frame clones here, not all; method: immunoSEQ multiplex PCR. Among more than 70,000 clones listed, approximately 87% were seen once. The source was CD4+ T cells from blood, collected at the 22-month timepoint. These receptors all stem from a human patient who received a liver transplant. The graft donor may be the source of some T cells.

The sample holds one count of this clone. The chain links TRBV2 to TRBJ2-4, with 10 bases identical to TRBD2. J gave up 7 bases and V 4 bases, and 10 bases lay outside the gene matches. This CDR3 is built from 16 residues. Germline lookup yields CDR1 SNHLY and CDR2 FYNNEI. CDR3 nucleotides: TGTGCCAGCAGTGGCATAGCTAGCGGGAGTGGGAACATTCAGTACTTC. Residues: CASSGIASGSGNIQYF.

The chain links TRBV12-5 to TRBJ2-5, with D unclear. This CDR3 comprises 15 residues. Germline V gene data show CDR1 as LGHNT and CDR2 as FRNRAP. V lost 7 bases, J lost 5 bases, and 20 bases lay in between. In DNA form, the CDR3 reads TGTGCTAGTGCCTCCTCCGCCCATCTCTCTGAGACCCAGTACTTC. This sequence encodes CASASSAHLSETQYF.

The rearrangement links TRBV7-2 to TRBJ2-1; perhaps TRBD1 as D (5 bases). The CDR3 runs 14 residues. Germline assignment: CDR1 SGHTA and CDR2 FQGNSA. The V gene lost 7 bases and the J gene lost 4 bases, with 14 bases spanning the gap. CDR3 in amino acids: CASTPRQGYNEQFF. In DNA, the CDR3 is TGTGCCAGCACCCCGAGGCAGGGATACAATGAGCAGTTCTTC.

This chain links TRBV6-6 with TRBJ1-1; D may be TRBD1 (5 bases). Between the trimmed V and J ends, which lost 4 bases and 9 bases, there was a span of 15 bases. Germline V lookup: CDR1 MNHNY, CDR2 SVGAGI (reference sequence). The CDR3 is 13 residues long. The CDR3 spells CASSLGGSKKAFF. The CDR3 region has the DNA TGTGCCAGCAGTTTGGGGGGGTCCAAAAAAGCTTTCTTT.

CDR3 sequence (DNA): TGTGCCAGCAGCTTCGGCCAGAACGATAACTATGGCTACACCTTC. It is translated as CASSFGQNDNYGYTF. The gene calls are TRBV7-9 and TRBJ1-2; D is uncertain. Germline CDR1 is SEHNR and CDR2 is FQNEAQ (reference sequence). The CDR3 covers 15 residues. Trimming stripped 3 bases from V and 1 base from J, with 12 bases between.